These 25 T cell receptor beta chains were all obtained from the same sample, sequenced in a study of cytomegalovirus exposure and HLA in healthy donors. With 60 Vbeta and 13 Jbeta primers, the PCR was carried out. Libraries were prepared by immunoSEQ multiplex PCR; TCRdb keeps only in-frame clonotypes and omits some of them. In the table there are some 160,000 clones, about three quarters of which are singletons. Sequencing input: PBMCs. The origin of the receptors is a man in his forties or fifties in good health and CMV-seronegative.

V and J are TRBV30 and TRBJ2-2, with D maybe TRBD2 (5 bases). Germline loops: CDR1 GTSNPN, CDR2 SVGIG (reference sequence). The V gene lost 2 bases and the J gene lost 7 bases, with 17 bases spanning the gap. The CDR3 contains 15 residues. This CDR3 reads CAWSTDWGSDGELFF. The CDR3 DNA reads as TGTGCCTGGAGTACGGACTGGGGTTCGGACGGGGAGCTGTTTTTT.

The rearrangement uses TRBV7-2 and TRBJ2-7; 8 bases match TRBD2. The CDR3 is 16 residues long. With V trimmed by 1 base and J by 6 bases, 11 bases remained unmatched. Germline CDR1 reads SGHTA; CDR2 reads FQGNSA. CDR3 bases: TGTGCCAGCAGCTTAGAACCGCGGGAGGCGCCGGGCGAGCAGTACTTC. This codes for CASSLEPREAPGEQYF. The variable domain in full, with the rest retrieved from reference TRBV7-2 and TRBJ2-7, is GAGVSQSPSNKVTEKGKDVELRCDPISGHTALYWYRQSLGQGLEFLIYFQGNSAPDKSGLPSDRFSAERTGGSVSTLTIQRTQQEDSAVYLCASSLEPREAPGEQYFGPGTRLTVT.

The rearrangement joins TRBV29-1 to TRBJ1-4, with TRBD1 as a possible D gene (6 bases). Trimming shortened V by 6 bases and J by 5 bases, and 16 bases separated the two germline ends. This CDR3 has 14 residues. Looked up from germline, CDR1 is SQVTM and CDR2 is ANQGSEA. The CDR3 sequence is CSVKGGADNEKLFF. The CDR3 DNA reads as TGCAGCGTCAAGGGGGGGGCCGACAATGAAAAACTGTTTTTT.

V is TRBV6-5 and J is TRBJ2-2; D ambiguous. The CDR3 runs to 15 residues. Trimming took 2 bases from V and 4 from J, leaving 11 bases between them. Germline CDR1 reads MNHEY; CDR2 reads SVGAGI. CDR3 sequence: CASSYDPPGTGELFF. For the CDR3, the DNA is TGTGCCAGCAGTTACGACCCTCCGGGCACCGGGGAGCTGTTTTTT.

A single count supports this clone. J is TRBJ1-2 and V is TRBV10-3; 9 nucleotides align to TRBD1. This CDR3 has 13 residues. J lost 8 bases, V lost 6 bases, and 7 bases had no gene match. The germline V gene encodes CDR1 ENHRY and CDR2 SYGVKD. The CDR3 DNA is TGTGCCATCAGCTCCGACAGGGGGGGCGGCTACACCTTC. This sequence encodes CAISSDRGGGYTF.

The rearrangement links TRBV9 to TRBJ1-3, with D unresolved. This CDR3 region has 12 residues. V was shortened by 4 bases and J by 6 bases, with 8 bases between the two germline ends. Germline values: CDR1 SGDLS, CDR2 YYNGEE. For the CDR3, the DNA is TGTGCCAGCAGCCCAAGCGAAAACACCATATATTTT. It codes for CASSPSENTIYF.

This clone came up once. The chain combines TRBV5-4 with TRBJ2-3; 9 bases are shared with TRBD2. CDR1 SGHNT and CDR2 YYREEE come from the germline V gene (reference sequence). V was pared by 9 bases and J by 3 bases, with 11 bases of the junction left unmatched. The CDR3 consists of 15 residues. Here the CDR3 DNA reads TGTGCCATTTCGGCGGCTAGCGGGGTAACAGATACGCAGTATTTT. It specifies CAISAASGVTDTQYF.

The CDR3 loop reads CASSYLRNEKLFF. CDR3 coding DNA: TGTGCCAGCAGTTATTTGAGAAATGAAAAACTGTTTTTT. This chain connects TRBV6-5 to TRBJ1-4; D remains ambiguous. Trimming pared 3 bases from V and 5 bases from J, leaving 7 bases between. CDR1 MNHEY and CDR2 SVGAGI come from the germline V gene. The length of the CDR3 is 13 residues.

V is TRBV7-2 and J is TRBJ1-3; 10 bases are shared with TRBD1. CDR3 length equals 14 residues. CDR1 is SGHTA and CDR2 is FQGNSA in the germline V gene. V lost 4 bases, J lost 4 bases, and 1 base stayed unmatched. The CDR3 sequence is CASSSDRGGNTIYF. The CDR3 nucleotides read TGTGCCAGCAGCTCGGACAGGGGGGGAAACACCATATATTTT.

The J gene is TRBJ2-7, the V gene TRBV4-3; 8 bases are shared with TRBD2. The CDR3 runs to 15 residues. J was trimmed by 3 bases and V by 3 bases; bases with no gene match: 7. Per germline, CDR1 LGHNA and CDR2 YSLEER. CDR3 nucleotides: TGCGCCAGCAGCCAGTATAGCGGGACAAACTACGAGCAGTACTTC. Amino acid sequence: CASSQYSGTNYEQYF.

The chain combines TRBV7-9 with TRBJ2-1; possibly TRBD2 for D (5 bases). The CDR3 consists of 16 residues. Germline lookup yields CDR1 SEHNR and CDR2 FQNEAQ (reference sequence). Trimming took 3 bases from V and 1 from J, leaving 13 bases between them. CDR3 bases: TGTGCCAGCAGCTTTTTAGAGGGCAAGTCCTACAATGAGCAGTTCTTC. This gives the protein CASSFLEGKSYNEQFF. Variable domain in full (rest from reference TRBV7-9 and TRBJ2-1): DTGVSQNPRHKITKRGQNVTFRCDPISEHNRLYWYRQTLGQGPEFLTYFQNEAQLEKSRLLSDRFSAERPKGSFSTLEIQRTEQGDSAMYLCASSFLEGKSYNEQFFGPGTRLTVL.

The chain is built from TRBV20-1 and TRBJ2-7, with D hard to call. Deletions cut 6 bases from V and 6 bases from J, with 12 bases between. The CDR3 is 11 amino acids. Germline CDR1 DFQATT, CDR2 SNEGSKA (reference sequence). The CDR3 spells CSAGALPEQYF. The CDR3 bases are TGCAGTGCCGGTGCCTTACCCGAGCAGTACTTC.

V is TRBV2 and J is TRBJ1-2; unclear D gene. CDR1 is SNHLY, CDR2 FYNNEI, per germline. V lost 10 bases and J lost 6, with 24 bases in between. The CDR3 is made up of 15 amino acids. In DNA, the CDR3 is TGTGCCACCTCTGGCGGAAGTCTTCGTTGGGATGGCTACACCTTC. This translates into CATSGGSLRWDGYTF.

The genes are TRBV30 and TRBJ2-7; 7 bases map to TRBD1. There are 13 residues in the CDR3. CDR1 is GTSNPN and CDR2 is SVGIG in the germline V gene (reference sequence). The ends lost 3 bases at V and 2 bases at J; junction bases unmatched: 4. The CDR3 protein is CAWRGQSAYEQYF. The CDR3 DNA follows: TGTGCCTGGAGGGGACAGTCAGCCTACGAGCAGTACTTC.

CDR3 in DNA: TGTGCCAGCAGCAAAGCCGGCGACAGCTTTAACTATGGCTACACCTTC. This encodes CASSKAGDSFNYGYTF. The chain couples TRBV21-1 to TRBJ1-2; TRBD1 was called by the table and not checked on the DNA. TRBV21-1 corresponds to a pseudogene. CDR3 size: 16 residues.

This clone occurred once. The chain links TRBV7-9 to TRBJ2-5, with D maybe TRBD2 (5 bases). The end of the DNA is better explained by TRBJ2-7, so the J call may be wrong. This CDR3 has 13 amino acids. Germline CDR1 reads SEHNR; CDR2 reads FQNEAQ (reference sequence). The CDR3 bases are TGTGCCAGCAGCTTAGAGGACTCCGCCGAGCAGTACTTC. Its translation: CASSLEDSAEQYF.

The chain joins TRBV19 to TRBJ2-1; 13 bases are shared with TRBD2. The CDR3 totals 16 residues. The V gene's germline CDR1 is LNHDA and CDR2 SQIVND (reference sequence). V was pared by 5 bases and J by 9 bases, with 10 bases of the junction left unmatched. In DNA, the CDR3 is TGTGCCAGTAGTGTATGGACTAGCGGGGGTATCGGTGAGCAGTTCTTC. Residues: CASSVWTSGGIGEQFF. Using reference TRBV19 and TRBJ2-1 for the parts outside the CDR3, the full variable domain is DGGITQSPKYLFRKEGQNVTLSCEQNLNHDAMYWYRQDPGQGLRLIYYSQIVNDFQKGDIAEGYSVSREKKESFPLTVTSAQKNPTAFYLCASSVWTSGGIGEQFFGPGTRLTVL.

This chain connects TRBV11-2 to TRBJ1-6; D gene ambiguous. The CDR3 has 13 amino acids. Trimming left V 1 base short and J 7 bases short, with 5 bases between. From germline, CDR1 is SGHAT and CDR2 FQNNGV. The DNA of the CDR3 is TGTGCCAGCAGCTTAGCTACGAATTCACCCCTCCACTTT. Its protein product is CASSLATNSPLHF.

This chain uses TRBV4-3 with TRBJ1-6; 8 bases line up with TRBD1. Losses at the gene ends were 4 bases for V and 11 bases for J; bases not matched to a gene: 10. There are 15 residues in the CDR3. CDR1 LGHNA and CDR2 YSLEER come from the germline V gene. The CDR3 loop is CASSPERTGIAPLHF. CDR3 coding DNA: TGCGCCAGCAGCCCAGAAAGGACAGGGATTGCACCCCTCCACTTT.

The chain employs TRBV5-6 and TRBJ1-1; D remains ambiguous. This CDR3 region has 12 residues. Trimming removed 5 bases at V and 11 bases at J, with 16 bases between. The germline gives CDR1 SGHDT, CDR2 YYEEEE. The CDR3 sequence: CASSLNDLMAFF. The CDR3 DNA reads TGTGCCAGCAGTCTTAACGACTTGATGGCTTTCTTT.

This clone was counted a single time. The chain carries TRBV29-1 and TRBJ1-1; the D gene is possibly TRBD1 (6 bases). CDR1 SQVTM and CDR2 ANQGSEA come from the germline V gene. The CDR3 is 13 residues long. V was shortened by 7 bases and J by 3 bases, with 15 bases between the two germline ends. The chain's CDR3 is CSGSGQWDTEAFF. The CDR3 DNA reads TGCAGCGGAAGCGGACAGTGGGACACTGAAGCTTTCTTT.

The chain couples TRBV7-2 to TRBJ2-7; maybe TRBD2 (5 bases). Gene TRBJ2-5 matches the end of the DNA better, so the J call may be wrong. This CDR3 is 14 amino acids long. The germline CDR1 and CDR2 sequences are SGHTA and FQGNSA. The CDR3 protein is CASSLLDYQETQYF. CDR3 sequence (DNA): TGTGCCAGCAGCTTATTGGACTACCAAGAGACCCAGTACTTC.

The chain has TRBV27 and TRBJ2-1; the D gene is possibly TRBD1 (5 bases). Trimming took off 7 bases at V and 2 bases at J, with 15 bases between the two ends. The CDR3 is 15 residues long. The V gene's germline CDR1 is MNHEY and CDR2 SMNVEV (reference sequence). The CDR3 coding sequence is TGTGCCAGCATCCCCTCCAGGGCGGCCTACAATGAGCAGTTCTTC. This encodes CASIPSRAAYNEQFF.

This clone was detected once. The chain uses TRBV5-1 and TRBJ2-7; D perhaps matches TRBD2 (5 bases). V dropped 4 bases and J dropped 2 bases, with 10 bases sitting between them. CDR1 and CDR2 (germline): SGHRS, YFSETQ. The CDR3 sequence is 13 residues long. The CDR3 region is CASSGGDTYEQYF. The CDR3 region has the DNA TGCGCCAGCAGCGGAGGTGATACCTACGAGCAGTACTTC.

This clone showed up just a few times. This chain connects TRBV7-2 to TRBJ2-1, with 10 bases fitting TRBD2. Germline CDR1 reads SGHTA; CDR2 reads FQGNSA. The CDR3 contains 18 residues. Trimming cost V 5 bases and J 7 bases; bases outside gene matches: 17. The CDR3 nucleotides are TGTGCCAGCAGCCGCTATACTCGGCCTAGCGGGAGTATTAATGAGCAGTTCTTC. As protein: CASSRYTRPSGSINEQFF. The whole variable domain, filled in from reference TRBV7-2 and TRBJ2-1, reads GAGVSQSPSNKVTEKGKDVELRCDPISGHTALYWYRQSLGQGLEFLIYFQGNSAPDKSGLPSDRFSAERTGGSVSTLTIQRTQQEDSAVYLCASSRYTRPSGSINEQFFGPGTRLTVL.